The sequence of this T cell receptor beta chain was determined in a study of identical twins. TCRdb ran MiXCR on the 5' RACE reads and lists one entry per CDR3 protein. The sample has a few hundred thousand distinct CDR3 sequences; just under 10% are singletons. Findings and limits, study-wide: Cross-sectional statistics underpinned the conclusions; the same donors were not followed. Analyses based on zero insertions could be partly confounded by invariant MAIT and iNKT cells. Compared with models, monozygotic twins showed more out-of-frame TCR alpha sharing. Twins shared out-of-frame alpha sequences with excess low generation probability.

The table lists this clonotype with a few counts. Its antigen remains unknown. J was trimmed by 9 bases and V by 1 base; bases with no gene match: 6. CDR1 SGHRS and CDR2 YFSETQ come from the germline V gene. The CDR3 totals 14 residues. These data were also reused for a study on yellow fever vaccine responses in identical twins.

The sample comprised PBMCs. This sequence was found in a woman under 30 in good health. The chain uses TRBV5-1 and TRBJ2-2, with TRBD1 matching 7 bases. CDR3 sequence reads: CASSLSTGSRELFF. Here the CDR3 DNA reads TGCGCCAGCAGCTTGTCGACAGGGAGCCGGGAGCTGTTTTTT.